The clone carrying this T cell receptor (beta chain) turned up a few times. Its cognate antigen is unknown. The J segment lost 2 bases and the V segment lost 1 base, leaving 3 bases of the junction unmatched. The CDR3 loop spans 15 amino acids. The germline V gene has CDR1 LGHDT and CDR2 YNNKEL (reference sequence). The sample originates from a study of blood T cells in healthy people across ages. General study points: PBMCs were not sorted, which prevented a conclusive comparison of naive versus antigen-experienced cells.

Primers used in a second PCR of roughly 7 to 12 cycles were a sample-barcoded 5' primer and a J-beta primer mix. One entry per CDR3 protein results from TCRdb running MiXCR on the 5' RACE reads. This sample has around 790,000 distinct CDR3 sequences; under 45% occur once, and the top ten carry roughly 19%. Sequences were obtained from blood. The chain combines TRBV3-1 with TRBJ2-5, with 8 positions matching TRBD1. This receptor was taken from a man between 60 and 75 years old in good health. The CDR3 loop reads CASSQGTGWQETQYF. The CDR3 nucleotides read TGTGCCAGCAGCCAAGGGACAGGGTGGCAAGAGACCCAGTACTTC.